The clone carrying this T cell receptor beta chain is deemed medium-sized. The sample originates from a study of early T cells in non-severe SARS-CoV-2 infection. Unique molecular identifiers (one per individual cDNA molecule) were attached. TCRdb analysed the 5' RACE reads with MiXCR anew, one entry per CDR3 protein. This table has 30,000 or so distinct CDR3 sequences, approximately 7% appearing once. CDR1 and CDR2 from the germline V gene are DFQATT and SNEGSKA (reference sequence). V was shortened by 7 bases and J by 6 bases, with 15 bases between the two germline ends. The CDR3 consists of 12 residues.

The chain couples TRBV20-1 to TRBJ1-1; D remains unclear. Sequencing was performed on whole blood. The sequence came from an adult who was a healthcare worker with PCR-confirmed SARS-CoV-2 infection or an uninfected control (not recorded which). Here the CDR3 reads CSDSRRGPEAFF. CDR3 sequence (DNA): TGCAGTGATAGCAGGCGTGGACCTGAAGCTTTCTTT.